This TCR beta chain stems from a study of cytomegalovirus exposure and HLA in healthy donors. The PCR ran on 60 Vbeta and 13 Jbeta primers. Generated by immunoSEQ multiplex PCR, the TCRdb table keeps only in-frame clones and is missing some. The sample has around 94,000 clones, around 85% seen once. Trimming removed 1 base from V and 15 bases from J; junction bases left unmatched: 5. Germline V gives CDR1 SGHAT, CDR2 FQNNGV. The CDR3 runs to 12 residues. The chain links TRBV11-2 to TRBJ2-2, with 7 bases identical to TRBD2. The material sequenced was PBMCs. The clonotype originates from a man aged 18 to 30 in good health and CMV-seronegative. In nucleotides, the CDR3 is TGTGCCAGCAGCTTAGTCCGCCGGGGGGTGTTTTTT. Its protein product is CASSLVRRGVFF.